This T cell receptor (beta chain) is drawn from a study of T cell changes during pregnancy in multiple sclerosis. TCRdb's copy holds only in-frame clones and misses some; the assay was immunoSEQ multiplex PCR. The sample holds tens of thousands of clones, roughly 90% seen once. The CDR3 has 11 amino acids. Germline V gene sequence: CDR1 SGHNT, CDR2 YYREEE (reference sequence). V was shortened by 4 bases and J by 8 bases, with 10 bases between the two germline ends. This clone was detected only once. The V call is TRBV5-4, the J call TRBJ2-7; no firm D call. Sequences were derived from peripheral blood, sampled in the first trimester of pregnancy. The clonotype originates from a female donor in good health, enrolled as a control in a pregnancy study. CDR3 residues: CASSHLDKQYF. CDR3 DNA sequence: TGTGCCAGCAGCCATCTTGACAAGCAGTACTTC.